These 31 T cell receptor beta chains were all obtained from the same sample, sequenced in a study of blood T cell repertoires in COVID-19. The repertoire was sequenced with immunoSEQ multiplex PCR; TCRdb's copy has only in-frame clones and lacks some. The data hold under 95,000 clones, with around 81% observed a single time. Sequencing was done on a sample of peripheral blood. The receptors were sampled from a woman in her 70s with acute or convalescent COVID-19.

This rearrangement joins TRBV30 to TRBJ2-3; TRBD1 aligns across 8 bases. The ends lost 3 bases at V and 3 bases at J; junction bases unmatched: 8. Per germline, CDR1 GTSNPN and CDR2 SVGIG (reference sequence). The CDR3 is made up of 15 amino acids. CDR3 nucleotide sequence: TGTGCCTGGAGGTTAACAGGGGGAGGTACAGATACGCAGTATTTT. Its protein is CAWRLTGGGTDTQYF.

This clone appeared once. The gene calls are TRBV20-1 and TRBJ2-5; possible D gene TRBD1, 6 bases. This CDR3 contains 11 residues. Trimming took 7 bases from V and 2 from J, leaving 8 bases between them. CDR1 and CDR2 from the germline V gene are DFQATT and SNEGSKA (reference sequence). The CDR3 DNA follows: TGCAGTGGGGACACTCAAGAGACCCAGTACTTC. It specifies CSGDTQETQYF.

The J gene is TRBJ2-7, the V gene TRBV28; maybe TRBD1 (6 bases). Germline lookup yields CDR1 MDHEN and CDR2 SYDVKM. The CDR3 runs 13 residues. V was shortened by 6 bases and J by 4 bases, with 13 bases between the two germline ends. CDR3 region: CASRDSPSYEQYF. DNA for the CDR3: TGTGCCAGCAGGGACAGTCCGTCTTACGAGCAGTACTTC.

This CDR3 is CASSLDDHFYGYTF. The CDR3 nucleotides read TGCGCCAGCAGCTTGGATGATCACTTCTATGGCTACACCTTC. The J gene is TRBJ1-2, the V gene TRBV5-1; D gene ambiguous. Trimming took off 0 bases at V and 4 bases at J, with 10 bases between the two ends. Germline CDR1 and CDR2: SGHRS and YFSETQ. This CDR3 comprises 14 residues.

The rearrangement joins TRBV19 to TRBJ1-2, with 10 bases that match TRBD1. The V segment lost 6 bases and the J segment 5 bases; nucleotides outside the gene matches: 9. Germline CDR1 reads LNHDA; CDR2 reads SQIVND (reference sequence). The CDR3 is 15 residues long. In DNA, the CDR3 is TGTGCCAGTAGCCCAATGACAGGGGGCTGGTATGGCTACACCTTC. Its translation is CASSPMTGGWYGYTF.

The rearrangement uses TRBV7-9 and TRBJ1-2; D perhaps matches TRBD1 (5 bases). This CDR3 has 14 residues. Trimming took off 5 bases at V and 4 bases at J, with 14 bases between the two ends. The germline V gene encodes CDR1 SEHNR and CDR2 FQNEAQ (reference sequence). The CDR3 DNA reads as TGTGCCAGCAGCATAGGTGGGGCGAGCTATGGCTACACCTTC. It codes for CASSIGGASYGYTF.

This clone showed up just a few times. V gene TRBV7-2 combines with J gene TRBJ2-7, with 10 nucleotides matching TRBD1. With V trimmed by 1 base and J by 5 bases, 5 bases remained unmatched. Germline V gene lookup returns CDR1 SGHTA and CDR2 FQGNSA. This CDR3 region has 15 residues. CDR3 loop: CASSLVGQGSHEQYF. For the CDR3, the DNA is TGTGCCAGCAGCTTAGTGGGACAGGGGAGCCACGAGCAGTACTTC.

J is TRBJ2-1 and V is TRBV4-1, with 8 bases matching TRBD1. Germline V gene sequence: CDR1 MGHRA, CDR2 YSYEKL. J was trimmed by 7 bases and V by 5 bases; bases with no gene match: 10. CDR3 size: 15 residues. The CDR3 coding sequence is TGCGCCAGCAGCTCAGAGACAGGGGACGGTAATGAGCAGTTCTTC. The encoded protein is CASSSETGDGNEQFF.

This clone showed up just a few times. The chain links TRBV10-1 to TRBJ2-7, with D perhaps TRBD1 (6 bases). The CDR3 extends over 16 amino acids. The germline CDR1 and CDR2 sequences are WNHNN and SYGVQD (reference sequence). V gave up 5 bases and J gave up 0 bases, with 17 bases separating them. The CDR3 region is CASSKDSVPFSYEQYF. DNA of the CDR3: TGCGCCAGCAGTAAGGACAGCGTCCCTTTCTCCTACGAGCAGTACTTC.

This clone was seen only a few times. The chain recombines TRBV9 with TRBJ1-6; no clear D. Germline-derived CDR1 and CDR2 are SGDLS and YYNGEE. The V end lost 5 bases, the J end lost 7 bases, and 19 bases lay between the germline ends. The CDR3 has 16 amino acids. The CDR3 protein is CASRPSDAAPNSPLHF. CDR3 sequence (DNA): TGTGCCAGCAGACCCTCTGATGCAGCGCCAAATTCACCCCTCCACTTT.

The rearrangement links TRBV6-5 to TRBJ1-5; unclear D gene. The germline V and J ends were trimmed by 4 bases and 0 bases, with 10 bases remaining between them. Germline assignment: CDR1 MNHEY and CDR2 SVGAGI. This CDR3 spans 15 amino acids. Here the CDR3 DNA reads TGTGCCAGCAGTTGGGGAGGCGATAGCAATCAGCCCCAGCATTTT. It is translated as CASSWGGDSNQPQHF.

At least ten counts were recorded for this clone. This sequence joins TRBV11-2 and TRBJ1-1, with TRBD1 matching over 9 bases. The CDR3 length is 16 residues. V lost 2 bases, J lost 3 bases, and 7 bases stayed unmatched. The V gene's germline CDR1 is SGHAT and CDR2 FQNNGV. The CDR3 spells CASSLPWDREDTEAFF. The CDR3 DNA reads as TGTGCCAGCAGCTTACCTTGGGACAGGGAGGACACTGAAGCTTTCTTT.

The rearrangement links TRBV2 to TRBJ1-1; maybe TRBD1 (5 bases). This CDR3 comprises 14 residues. V was cut by 7 bases and J by 0 bases, with 12 bases left in between. CDR1 and CDR2 from the germline V gene are SNHLY and FYNNEI. The CDR3 spells CASTRQLMNTEAFF. In nucleotides, the CDR3 is TGTGCCAGCACCCGACAGCTTATGAACACTGAAGCTTTCTTT.

This clone was counted only a few times. This chain uses TRBV7-9 with TRBJ1-2; D gene unclear. The V gene's germline CDR1 is SEHNR and CDR2 FQNEAQ (reference sequence). The germline V and J ends were trimmed by 4 bases and 7 bases, with 13 bases remaining between them. There are 13 residues in the CDR3. CDR3 DNA: TGTGCCAGCAGCTCAACGGGTATGGGTGGCTACACCTTC. Its translation is CASSSTGMGGYTF.

The V call is TRBV7-9, the J call TRBJ2-7; TRBD1 is a possible D gene (5 bases). Trimming stripped 4 bases from V and 0 bases from J, with 13 bases between. Germline lookup yields CDR1 SEHNR and CDR2 FQNEAQ (reference sequence). The CDR3 totals 15 residues. The CDR3 spells CASSSSEDNSYEQYF. For the CDR3, the DNA is TGTGCCAGCAGCTCCTCCGAGGACAACTCCTACGAGCAGTACTTC.

The V gene is TRBV5-6, the J gene TRBJ1-2; possibly TRBD1 for D (6 bases). CDR1 and CDR2 (germline): SGHDT, YYEEEE. This CDR3 has 13 residues. V shed 2 bases and J shed 4 bases, with 9 bases lying between them. CDR3 sequence: CASSFTGTYGYTF. For the CDR3, the DNA is TGTGCCAGCAGCTTTACAGGGACCTATGGCTACACCTTC.

This sequence joins TRBV5-1 and TRBJ1-4; D possibly corresponds to TRBD1 (5 bases). V dropped 0 bases and J dropped 8 bases, with 14 bases sitting between them. Germline loops: CDR1 SGHRS, CDR2 YFSETQ. This CDR3 has 15 amino acids. CDR3 in amino acids: CASSLAGTLSEKLFF. The CDR3 nucleotides are TGCGCCAGCAGCTTGGCCGGGACTTTATCGGAAAAACTGTTTTTT. The full variable domain, completed using reference TRBV5-1 and TRBJ1-4, is KAGVTQTPRYLIKTRGQQVTLSCSPISGHRSVSWYQQTPGQGLQFLFEYFSETQRNKGNFPGRFSGRQFSNSRSEMNVSTLELGDSALYLCASSLAGTLSEKLFFGSGTQLSVL.

The chain joins TRBV7-8 to TRBJ2-7, with D possibly being TRBD2 (6 bases). Germline CDR1 and CDR2: SGHVS and FQNEAQ. Trimming cost V 5 bases and J 4 bases, with 18 bases left between them. The CDR3 is 15 residues long. CDR3 DNA sequence: TGTGCCAGCAGCCTCACGACTAGTCTGCCGTACGAGCAGTACTTC. The encoded protein is CASSLTTSLPYEQYF.

This clone was recorded only once. V and J are TRBV5-6 and TRBJ2-3; D is possibly TRBD2 (6 bases). The CDR3 has 10 amino acids. Between the trimmed V and J ends, which lost 7 bases and 6 bases, there was a span of 6 bases. Per germline, CDR1 SGHDT and CDR2 YYEEEE. CDR3 sequence reads: CASGGDTQYF. CDR3 coding DNA: TGTGCCAGCGGAGGGGATACGCAGTATTTT. The complete variable domain, with remaining parts taken from reference TRBV5-6 and TRBJ2-3, reads DAGVTQSPTHLIKTRGQQVTLRCSPKSGHDTVSWYQQALGQGPQFIFQYYEEEERQRGNFPDRFSGHQFPNYSSELNVNALLLGDSALYLCASGGDTQYFGPGTRLTVL.

This chain links TRBV5-3 with TRBJ2-5; D not resolved. TRBV5-3 is placed among ORFs of uncertain function. The CDR3 is made up of 15 amino acids. Trimming left V 3 bases short and J 0 bases short, with 12 bases between. The CDR3 DNA sequence: TGTGCCAGAAGCTCCACTCCCAAGTACCAAGAGACCCAGTACTTC. It specifies CARSSTPKYQETQYF.

The chain recombines TRBV7-9 with TRBJ2-7; D possibly corresponds to TRBD2 (7 bases). CDR3 length: 15 amino acids. V lost 3 bases, J lost 1 base, and 13 bases lay in between. Germline CDR1 reads SEHNR; CDR2 reads FQNEAQ (reference sequence). The CDR3 spells CASSLGRGASYEQYF. Written as DNA, the CDR3 is TGTGCCAGCAGCTTGGGGAGGGGGGCGTCCTACGAGCAGTACTTC.

V gene TRBV5-1 combines with J gene TRBJ2-3; D perhaps matches TRBD1 (5 bases). The length of the CDR3 is 17 residues. The germline V and J ends were trimmed by 0 bases and 1 base, with 15 bases remaining between them. CDR1 is SGHRS, CDR2 YFSETQ, per germline. CDR3 sequence reads: CASSLGVKGYGTDTQYF. Here the CDR3 DNA reads TGCGCCAGCAGCTTGGGGGTCAAGGGGTATGGCACAGATACGCAGTATTTT.

The CDR3 sequence: CASSLQDEDTQYF. Here the CDR3 DNA reads TGTGCCAGCAGTCTACAGGACGAAGATACGCAGTATTTT. The V and J genes are TRBV6-5 and TRBJ2-3, with TRBD1 as a possible D gene (5 bases). This CDR3 spans 13 amino acids. Germline lookup yields CDR1 MNHEY and CDR2 SVGAGI. Trimming removed 5 bases at V and 5 bases at J, with 11 bases between.

The chain combines TRBV11-3 with TRBJ2-1, with 8 bases lining up with TRBD2. Germline CDR1 reads SGHNT; CDR2 reads YENEEA. After removal of 6 bases from V and 8 bases from J, the junction contained 9 bases not matched to a gene. The CDR3 contains 14 residues. The CDR3 here is CASRGTRPADEQFF. The DNA for the CDR3 is TGTGCCAGCAGGGGGACTAGGCCCGCCGATGAGCAGTTCTTC.

This rearrangement joins TRBV7-2 to TRBJ1-1; D is possibly TRBD1 (5 bases). The CDR3 runs to 14 residues. Trimming took off 5 bases at V and 0 bases at J, with 10 bases between the two ends. The germline CDR1 and CDR2 sequences are SGHTA and FQGNSA. As DNA, the CDR3 is TGTGCCAGCAGCAGAAGACAGCTGAACACTGAAGCTTTCTTT. Translating gives CASSRRQLNTEAFF.

The rearrangement joins TRBV30 to TRBJ2-1; 7 bases map to TRBD2. There are 12 residues in the CDR3. Germline values: CDR1 GTSNPN, CDR2 SVGIG (reference sequence). The CDR3 region is CALVAGVVEQFF. The DNA of the CDR3 is TGTGCGCTGGTGGCGGGGGTGGTCGAGCAGTTCTTC.

The chain employs TRBV5-1 and TRBJ2-1; 10 bases line up with TRBD2. The CDR3 extends over 13 amino acids. The V gene end was trimmed by 1 base and the J gene end by 10 bases; junction bases not matched to a gene: 2. In germline, CDR1 is SGHRS, CDR2 YFSETQ. The CDR3 reads CASSLLAGGEQFF. In DNA, the CDR3 is TGCGCCAGCAGCTTGTTAGCGGGGGGCGAGCAGTTCTTC.

The J gene is TRBJ2-2, the V gene TRBV10-2, with a tentative D call TRBD2 (7 bases). V gave up 10 bases and J gave up 5 bases, with 17 bases separating them. Germline V lookup: CDR1 WSHSY, CDR2 SAAADI. This CDR3 has 14 amino acids. CDR3 protein: CATVPGGATGELFF. CDR3 sequence (DNA): TGCGCCACAGTCCCTGGGGGGGCGACCGGGGAGCTGTTTTTT.

The chain links TRBV19 to TRBJ1-1, with D uncertain. CDR1 and CDR2 (germline): LNHDA, SQIVND (reference sequence). The CDR3 has 14 residues. Trimming cost V 3 bases and J 5 bases, with 13 bases left between them. This CDR3 reads CASSITGKGTEAFF. CDR3 nucleotide sequence: TGTGCCAGTAGTATTACGGGAAAAGGGACTGAAGCTTTCTTT.

The chain carries TRBV30 and TRBJ1-3; TRBD1 is a possible D gene (5 bases). V was pared by 3 bases and J by 0 bases, with 15 bases between. The CDR3 covers 16 residues. Germline CDR1 is GTSNPN and CDR2 is SVGIG (reference sequence). In DNA form, the CDR3 reads TGTGCCTGGAGAAGGGACTACCGGAACTCTGGAAACACCATATATTTT. Encoded protein: CAWRRDYRNSGNTIYF.

The V and J genes are TRBV28 and TRBJ1-6; D is unclear. The germline V gene has CDR1 MDHEN and CDR2 SYDVKM. V was cut by 5 bases and J by 9 bases, with 17 bases left in between. This CDR3 region has 15 residues. The CDR3 spells CASSDPRETPSPLHF. CDR3 sequence (DNA): TGTGCCAGCAGTGATCCCCGGGAGACCCCTTCACCCCTCCACTTT. The variable domain in full, completed from reference TRBV28 and TRBJ1-6, reads DVKVTQSSRYLVKRTGEKVFLECVQDMDHENMFWYRQDPGLGLRLIYFSYDVKMKEKGDIPEGYSVSREKKERFSLILESASTNQTSMYLCASSDPRETPSPLHFGNGTRLTVT.